The source of this T cell receptor (beta chain) is a study of radiation and T cells in renal cell carcinoma. The study, taken as a whole, reports: Baseline intratumoral clonotype presence is unknown without pretreatment biopsies. Dominant CDR3 motifs were more common in irradiated tumors than controls. Top tumor clonotypes rose in blood 2 weeks post-radiation, then contracted.

The table came from immunoSEQ multiplex PCR; TCRdb's copy has only in-frame clones and leaves some out. The sample contains under 5,000 clones, around two thirds of which appear only once. Treatment indicated: 15 Gy SBRT to primary tumor, nephrectomy 4 weeks later. This clone was counted a single time. What it binds is unknown. The sample here was tumor tissue, taken from a patient whose treatment included radiotherapy and nephrectomy. This sequence originates from a woman aged 55 to 70 with renal cell carcinoma.

CDR3 protein: CASSPRGQRQETQYF. In nucleotides, the CDR3 is TGTGCCAGCAGCCCCAGGGGTCAGCGTCAAGAGACCCAGTACTTC. The V call is TRBV7-9, the J call TRBJ2-5, with D perhaps TRBD1 (6 bases). V lost 5 bases and J lost 2, with 15 bases in between. The CDR3 sequence is 15 residues long. From germline, CDR1 is SEHNR and CDR2 FQNEAQ (reference sequence). Full variable domain (outside the CDR3, taken from reference TRBV7-9 and TRBJ2-5): DTGVSQNPRHKITKRGQNVTFRCDPISEHNRLYWYRQTLGQGPEFLTYFQNEAQLEKSRLLSDRFSAERPKGSFSTLEIQRTEQGDSAMYLCASSPRGQRQETQYFGPGTRLLVL.